This entry lists 5 T cell receptor beta chains sequenced from one sample in a study of technical replicates of blood from a handful of donors. Some clones are missing from TCRdb's copy, which holds only in-frame ones; the method was immunoSEQ multiplex PCR. The table lists nearly 70,000 clones, almost 95% of them singletons, with 0.38% in the top ten. The sequenced sample was T cells isolated from PBMCs. Receptors originate from a human donor in good health.

A few counts support this clone. The genes are TRBV6-6 and TRBJ2-7; TRBD1 matches 10 bases. J was trimmed by 2 bases and V by 7 bases; bases with no gene match: 5. Germline V gene data show CDR1 as MNHNY and CDR2 as SVGAGI (reference sequence). The CDR3 extends over 14 amino acids. The CDR3 is CASKAGQGAYEQYF. The CDR3 DNA follows: TGTGCCAGCAAGGCCGGACAGGGGGCCTACGAGCAGTACTTC.

The rearrangement joins TRBV4-2 to TRBJ2-3, with 7 bases matching TRBD1. The CDR3 covers 16 residues. Germline values: CDR1 LGHNA, CDR2 YNFKEQ. V lost 8 bases, J lost 6 bases, and 17 bases stayed unmatched. The CDR3 region is CASATNTGQLQDTQYF. The CDR3 bases are TGTGCCAGCGCAACCAATACGGGACAGCTCCAGGATACGCAGTATTTT.

The chain uses TRBV5-1 and TRBJ1-2, with D unclear. The germline gives CDR1 SGHRS, CDR2 YFSETQ. V lost 1 base to trimming and J lost 2 bases, with 15 bases between them. This CDR3 has 16 residues. The CDR3 loop reads CASSLLGTATNYGYTF. In nucleotides, the CDR3 is TGCGCCAGCAGCTTGTTGGGCACCGCTACGAACTATGGCTACACCTTC. Complete variable domain (other parts from reference TRBV5-1 and TRBJ1-2): KAGVTQTPRYLIKTRGQQVTLSCSPISGHRSVSWYQQTPGQGLQFLFEYFSETQRNKGNFPGRFSGRQFSNSRSEMNVSTLELGDSALYLCASSLLGTATNYGYTFGSGTRLTVV.

This sequence joins TRBV4-2 and TRBJ2-6, with D unresolved. CDR1 and CDR2 (germline): LGHNA, YNFKEQ. The CDR3 is made up of 16 amino acids. Trimming removed 0 bases at V and 0 bases at J, with 6 bases between. Here the CDR3 reads CASSQERASGANVLTF. In nucleotides, the CDR3 is TGTGCCAGCAGCCAAGAAAGAGCCTCTGGGGCCAACGTCCTGACTTTC.

This clone showed up just once. CDR3: CASSGPLVYSYEQYF. The CDR3 coding sequence is TGTGCCAGCAGTGGACCGCTAGTGTATTCCTACGAGCAGTACTTC. The chain couples TRBV2 to TRBJ2-7, with D uncertain. Per germline, CDR1 SNHLY and CDR2 FYNNEI. This CDR3 contains 15 residues. Trimming shortened V by 4 bases and J by 1 base, and 14 bases separated the two germline ends.